Detailed here is one T cell receptor (beta chain). This specimen belongs to a study of blood T cell repertoires in COVID-19. On the study more broadly: T cells, B-cell-depleted T cells, or PBMCs provided the cDNA or gDNA that served as material.

Only in-frame clones appear in the TCRdb table, and some are missing; sequencing was by immunoSEQ multiplex PCR. The table has about 330,000 clones, 65% to 90% seen once. The sequencing sample was made of peripheral blood. The receptor's source is a human donor in a cohort sampled during active COVID-19.

The CDR3: CASGPGISGQPQHF. In nucleotides, the CDR3 is TGTGCTAGTGGCCCAGGGATATCGGGTCAGCCCCAGCATTTT. V usage is TRBV12-5 and J usage is TRBJ1-5; possible D gene TRBD1, 5 bases. Looked up from germline, CDR1 is LGHNT and CDR2 is FRNRAP. The CDR3 is 14 residues long. With 6 bases removed from V and 6 bases from J, the gap between germline ends came to 15 bases.